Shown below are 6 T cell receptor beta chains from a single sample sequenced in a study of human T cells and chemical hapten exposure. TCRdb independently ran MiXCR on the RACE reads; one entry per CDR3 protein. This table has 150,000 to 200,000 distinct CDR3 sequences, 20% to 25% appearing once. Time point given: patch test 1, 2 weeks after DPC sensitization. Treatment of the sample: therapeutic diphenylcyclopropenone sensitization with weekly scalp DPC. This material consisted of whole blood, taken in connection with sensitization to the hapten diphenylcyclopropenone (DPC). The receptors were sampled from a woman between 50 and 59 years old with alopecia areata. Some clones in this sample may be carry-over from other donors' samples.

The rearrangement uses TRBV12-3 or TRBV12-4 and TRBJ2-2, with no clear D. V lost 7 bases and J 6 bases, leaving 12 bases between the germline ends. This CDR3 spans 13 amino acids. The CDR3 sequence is CASTKVSAGELFF. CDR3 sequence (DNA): TGTGCCAGCACCAAAGTCAGCGCCGGGGAGCTGTTTTTT.

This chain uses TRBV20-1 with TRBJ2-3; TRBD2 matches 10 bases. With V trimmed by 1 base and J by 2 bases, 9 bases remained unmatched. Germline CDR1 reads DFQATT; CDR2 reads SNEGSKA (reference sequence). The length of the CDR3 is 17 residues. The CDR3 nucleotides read TGCAGTGCTAGAGCCCCCGGACTAGCGGTATCCACAGATACGCAGTATTTT. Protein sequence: CSARAPGLAVSTDTQYF.

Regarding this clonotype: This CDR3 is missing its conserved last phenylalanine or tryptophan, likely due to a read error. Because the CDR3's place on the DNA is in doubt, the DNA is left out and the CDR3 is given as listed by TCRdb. The CDR3 region is CASSPSPSIA. This sequence joins TRBV6-8 and TRBJ2-3; TRBD1, the D gene given by the table, was not confirmed from the DNA. A total of 10 residues make up the CDR3, ends included. Germline CDR1 and CDR2: MNHGY and SAAAGT.

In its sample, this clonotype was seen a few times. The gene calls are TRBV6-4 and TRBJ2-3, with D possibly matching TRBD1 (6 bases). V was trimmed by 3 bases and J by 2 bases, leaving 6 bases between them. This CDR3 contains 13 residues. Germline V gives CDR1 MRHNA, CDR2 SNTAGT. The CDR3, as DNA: TGTGCCAGCAGTGAGGGACACACAGATACGCAGTATTTT. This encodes CASSEGHTDTQYF.

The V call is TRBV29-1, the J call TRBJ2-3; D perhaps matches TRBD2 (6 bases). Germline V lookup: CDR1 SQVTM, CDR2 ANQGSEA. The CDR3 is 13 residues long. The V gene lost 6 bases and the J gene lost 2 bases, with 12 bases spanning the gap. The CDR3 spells CSVSAGPTDTQYF. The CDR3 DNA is TGCAGCGTGAGCGCGGGACCCACAGATACGCAGTATTTT.

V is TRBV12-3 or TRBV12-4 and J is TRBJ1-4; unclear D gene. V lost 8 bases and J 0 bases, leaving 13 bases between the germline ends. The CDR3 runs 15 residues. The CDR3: CASGPSVATNEKLFF. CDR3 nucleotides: TGTGCCAGCGGTCCGTCGGTAGCAACTAATGAAAAACTGTTTTTT.